One and the same sample provided the 30 T cell receptor beta chains below, sequenced in a study of Graves' ophthalmopathy and Graves' hyperthyroidism. CDR3 regions of TCR beta were amplified from RNA transcripts. The first round was an RT-PCR with HTBI primers, and the second round was a multiplex PCR. TCRdb re-called the multiplex PCR reads with MiXCR, one entry per CDR3 protein. The sample holds hundreds of thousands of distinct CDR3 sequences, over 20% seen once. The material sequenced was peripheral blood. Every receptor here comes from a woman aged 18-29 years with stable Graves' hyperthyroidism.

This clonotype was detected ten times or more. DNA of the CDR3: TGTGCCAGCAGTGATAACCGGGACAGGGATACTCAGCCCCAGCATTTT. Its protein is CASSDNRDRDTQPQHF. The rearrangement uses TRBV2 and TRBJ1-5; TRBD1 agrees at 9 bases. Germline V gene lookup returns CDR1 SNHLY and CDR2 FYNNEI. J lost 6 bases, V lost 3 bases, and 9 bases had no gene match. This CDR3 comprises 16 residues.

The V and J genes are TRBV2 and TRBJ1-1, with TRBD1 identical over 9 bases. The J segment lost 0 bases and the V segment lost 10 bases, leaving 3 bases of the junction unmatched. Germline assignment: CDR1 SNHLY and CDR2 FYNNEI. The CDR3 runs 13 residues. CDR3 sequence reads: CAKRQGVNTEAFF. The CDR3 DNA sequence: TGTGCCAAGAGACAGGGGGTGAACACTGAAGCTTTCTTT.

As for this clonotype: A much more abundant neighbour one base away suggests this may be a read error. The chain recombines TRBV30 with TRBJ1-1; 7 bases are shared with TRBD1. Germline lookup yields CDR1 GTSNPN and CDR2 SVGIG (reference sequence). There are 14 residues in the CDR3. V gave up 2 bases and J gave up 4 bases; unmatched junction bases: 7. The CDR3 sequence is CAWSTLQGSTEAFF. CDR3 nucleotides: TGTGCCTGGAGTACTTTACAGGGGAGCACTGAAGCTTTCTTT.

On this clonotype itself: A read error may be the cause here, since a much bigger clone is one base away. The chain employs TRBV27 and TRBJ1-6, with D unresolved. This CDR3 is built from 12 residues. Looked up from germline, CDR1 is MNHEY and CDR2 is SMNVEV (reference sequence). Trimming removed 4 bases at V and 11 bases at J, with 9 bases between. The CDR3 region is CASSWAGAPLHF. The CDR3 bases are TGTGCCAGCAGTTGGGCGGGTGCACCCCTCCACTTT.

This clonotype was observed at least ten times. The DNA for the CDR3 is TGTGCCACCAGCAGAATAGGACAGACTGAAGCTTTCTTT. Translation: CATSRIGQTEAFF. V gene TRBV15 combines with J gene TRBJ1-1; weak D call: TRBD1 (6 bases). The germline V gene has CDR1 LNHNV and CDR2 YYDKDF (reference sequence). There are 13 residues in the CDR3. With 2 bases removed from V and 5 bases from J, the gap between germline ends came to 9 bases.

The table lists this clonotype with many counts. The chain recombines TRBV12-3 or TRBV12-4 with TRBJ2-7; D is uncertain. V was pared by 2 bases and J by 7 bases, with 6 bases between. The CDR3 length is 11 residues. The CDR3 DNA reads as TGTGCCAGCAGTTTATCATTGGAGCAGTACTTC. It encodes CASSLSLEQYF.

The chain links TRBV11-2 to TRBJ2-5, with TRBD2 identical over 7 bases. The CDR3 extends over 17 amino acids. Germline lookup yields CDR1 SGHAT and CDR2 FQNNGV. Trimming removed 3 bases from V and 5 bases from J; junction bases left unmatched: 15. In nucleotides, the CDR3 is TGTGCCAGCAGCTTCTATAGGTCCCTAGCGGTAAAGGAGACCCAGTACTTC. This gives the protein CASSFYRSLAVKETQYF.

The chain couples TRBV9 to TRBJ2-2, with 8 nucleotides matching TRBD1. Germline V gene lookup returns CDR1 SGDLS and CDR2 YYNGEE. The CDR3 consists of 13 residues. J lost 7 bases, V lost 8 bases, and 7 bases had no gene match. CDR3 nucleotides: TGTGCCAGTAAGGACAGGGCCAACGGGGAGCTGTTTTTT. This codes for CASKDRANGELFF. Looking up the rest from reference TRBV9 and TRBJ2-2 gives the full variable domain: DSGVTQTPKHLITATGQRVTLRCSPRSGDLSVYWYQQSLDQGLQFLIQYYNGEERAKGNILERFSAQQFPDLHSELNLSSLELGDSALYFCASKDRANGELFFGEGSRLTVL.

Many counts were recorded for this clonotype. This chain connects TRBV28 to TRBJ1-6; TRBD1 agrees at 8 bases. The length of the CDR3 is 18 residues. V was clipped by 5 bases and J by 0 bases; unmatched bases: 9. From germline, CDR1 is MDHEN and CDR2 SYDVKM. The CDR3 DNA reads TGTGCCAGCAGTAAAGGACAGGGACTGGGCTCCTATAATTCACCCCTCCACTTT. Its translation: CASSKGQGLGSYNSPLHF.

To note about this clonotype: It may be a read error: a sequence one base away is much more abundant. The chain employs TRBV29-1 and TRBJ1-1; 11 bases fit TRBD1. The CDR3 is 13 residues long. Germline lookup yields CDR1 SQVTM and CDR2 ANQGSEA. CDR3 region: CCGTGGGNTEAFF. CDR3 nucleotides: TGCTGCGGGACAGGGGGGGGAAACACTGAAGCTTTCTTT. Complete variable domain (other parts from reference TRBV29-1 and TRBJ1-1): SAVISQKPSRDICQRGTSLTIQCQVDSQVTMMFWYRQQPGQSLTLIATANQGSEATYESGFVIDKFPISRPNLTFSTLTVSNMSPEDSSIYLCCGTGGGNTEAFFGQGTRLTVV.

CDR3: CASSLAPEPPEAFF. The DNA for the CDR3 is TGTGCCAGCAGCCTAGCACCAGAACCCCCCGAAGCTTTCTTT. This chain joins TRBV3-1 and TRBJ1-1; no clear D gene. Trimming pared 4 bases from V and 8 bases from J, leaving 17 bases between. CDR3 length: 14 residues. Germline CDR1 is LGHDT and CDR2 is YNNKEL (reference sequence).

The chain employs TRBV27 and TRBJ1-2, with a weak D call TRBD1 (5 bases). The germline V and J ends were trimmed by 6 bases and 5 bases, with 13 bases remaining between them. Germline values: CDR1 MNHEY, CDR2 SMNVEV (reference sequence). CDR3 length: 13 residues. DNA of the CDR3: TGTGCCAGCAGGGAGGCAGGGTTGTATGGCTACACCTTC. Encoded protein: CASREAGLYGYTF.

In DNA form, the CDR3 reads TGTGCCAGCAGTCCGTCCCGGGACAGGGTTCATAAGGCTTTCTTT. Translating it yields CASSPSRDRVHKAFF. The rearrangement joins TRBV2 to TRBJ1-1, with 9 bases aligning to TRBD1. The CDR3 is 15 residues long. Germline V gene lookup returns CDR1 SNHLY and CDR2 FYNNEI. V dropped 5 bases and J dropped 11; count of bases not matched to a gene: 15.

This clonotype was recorded at least ten times. V gene TRBV7-9 combines with J gene TRBJ1-2, with no clear D. This CDR3 spans 12 amino acids. Germline loops: CDR1 SEHNR, CDR2 FQNEAQ (reference sequence). Trimming cost V 5 bases and J 4 bases, with 8 bases left between them. CDR3 loop: CASSHHPYGYTF. CDR3 DNA sequence: TGTGCCAGCAGCCACCATCCCTATGGCTACACCTTC.

This clonotype was counted many times. This chain uses TRBV5-1 with TRBJ2-7; D possibly uses TRBD1 or TRBD2 (5 bases each). Deletions cut 3 bases from V and 5 bases from J, with 18 bases between. Germline CDR1 is SGHRS and CDR2 is YFSETQ. The CDR3 consists of 15 residues. CDR3 residues: CASSYTGTRRDEQYF. CDR3 bases: TGCGCCAGCAGCTACACCGGGACGCGCCGGGACGAGCAGTACTTC.

This clonotype was seen only a few times. The V gene is TRBV3-1, the J gene TRBJ1-1; D is undetermined. The germline gives CDR1 LGHDT, CDR2 YNNKEL (reference sequence). This CDR3 has 17 amino acids. V was shortened by 3 bases and J by 2 bases, with 19 bases between the two germline ends. The CDR3 sequence: CASSHLVTRRRNTEAFF. The CDR3 nucleotides are TGTGCCAGCAGCCACCTTGTGACCCGCAGGAGAAACACTGAAGCTTTCTTT.

This clonotype was seen ten or more times. This chain links TRBV6-5 with TRBJ2-5; D is perhaps TRBD2 (6 bases). Trimming shortened V by 7 bases and J by 5 bases, and 14 bases separated the two germline ends. The CDR3 is 13 residues long. Germline CDR1 and CDR2: MNHEY and SVGAGI. CDR3 sequence: CASNFNGGETQYF. CDR3 bases: TGTGCCAGCAACTTCAATGGGGGGGAGACCCAGTACTTC.

This clonotype was detected many times. The chain combines TRBV5-1 with TRBJ2-3; D gene unclear. This CDR3 is built from 14 residues. Germline V gene data show CDR1 as SGHRS and CDR2 as YFSETQ. V lost 0 bases and J lost 5, with 10 bases in between. Written as DNA, the CDR3 is TGCGCCAGCAGCTTGGATCGGTCAGGAGATACGCAGTATTTT. This translates into CASSLDRSGDTQYF. Full variable domain (remainder filled in from reference TRBV5-1 and TRBJ2-3): KAGVTQTPRYLIKTRGQQVTLSCSPISGHRSVSWYQQTPGQGLQFLFEYFSETQRNKGNFPGRFSGRQFSNSRSEMNVSTLELGDSALYLCASSLDRSGDTQYFGPGTRLTVL.

The sample holds many counts of this clonotype. The chain joins TRBV6-1 to TRBJ2-2, with 13 bases that match TRBD2. This CDR3 comprises 17 residues. Germline-derived CDR1 and CDR2 are MNHNS and SASEGT. Trimming took 5 bases from V and 7 from J; bases not matched to a gene: 10. The CDR3 DNA follows: TGTGCCAGCAGTCAACTAGGACTAGCGGGAGTCAACGGGGAGCTGTTTTTT. Residues: CASSQLGLAGVNGELFF.

The gene calls are TRBV5-1 and TRBJ2-5; D is unclear. Germline values: CDR1 SGHRS, CDR2 YFSETQ. The CDR3 loop spans 15 amino acids. V lost 5 bases and J lost 5, with 19 bases in between. The CDR3 sequence is CASSKNRAVRETQYF. The DNA for the CDR3 is TGCGCCAGCAGTAAAAACAGAGCCGTCCGGGAGACCCAGTACTTC.

The chain links TRBV10-2 to TRBJ1-2, with no clear D. Per the germline V gene, CDR1 is WSHSY and CDR2 is SAAADI. The CDR3 spans 13 residues. Trimming cost V 0 bases and J 6 bases, with 8 bases left between them. CDR3: CASSESGQDGYTF. The CDR3 nucleotides read TGCGCCAGCAGTGAGTCAGGGCAGGATGGCTACACCTTC.

Ten or more counts support this clonotype. This chain links TRBV12-3 or TRBV12-4 with TRBJ2-3; D unresolved. The CDR3 spans 12 residues. With 6 bases removed from V and 2 bases from J, the gap between germline ends came to 6 bases. The CDR3 loop is CASRTNTDTQYF. In DNA, the CDR3 is TGTGCCAGCAGGACCAACACAGATACGCAGTATTTT.

This clonotype came up many times. At one end, the junction sequence differs from germline, possibly due to a read error. This CDR3 is CASSLDRGLQYF. Written as DNA, the CDR3 is TGTGCCAGCAGCTTAGACAGGGGCCTCCAGTATTTC. The chain links TRBV6-1 to TRBJ2-4, with 8 nucleotides matching TRBD1. CDR3 length equals 12 residues. Looked up from germline, CDR1 is MNHNS and CDR2 is SASEGT.

This clonotype appeared many times. The genes are TRBV11-2 and TRBJ2-7; possible D gene TRBD2, 5 bases. The CDR3 consists of 13 residues. Germline V lookup: CDR1 SGHAT, CDR2 FQNNGV. V was pared by 5 bases and J by 0 bases, with 8 bases between. Here the CDR3 DNA reads TGTGCCAGCAGCGTTACTAGCTCCTACGAGCAGTACTTC. Protein product: CASSVTSSYEQYF.

This clonotype was found a few times. The chain has TRBV7-9 and TRBJ1-1, with TRBD1 identical over 7 bases. Germline trimming cut 5 bases from V and 5 bases from J; bases unmatched to any gene: 2. The CDR3 loop spans 12 amino acids. Per the germline V gene, CDR1 is SEHNR and CDR2 is FQNEAQ (reference sequence). Here the CDR3 DNA reads TGTGCCAGCAGCCAGACAGGGACTGAAGCTTTCTTT. Protein sequence: CASSQTGTEAFF.

This chain uses TRBV7-9 with TRBJ2-2; D is ambiguous. The V gene's germline CDR1 is SEHNR and CDR2 FQNEAQ (reference sequence). The V and J ends lost 3 bases and 7 bases respectively, with 9 bases between them. The CDR3 covers 13 residues. The CDR3: CASSFSTFGELFF. The DNA of the CDR3 is TGTGCCAGCAGCTTCTCAACTTTCGGGGAGCTGTTTTTT.

This clonotype has at least ten counts. V usage is TRBV9 and J usage is TRBJ2-7; no reliable D call. Germline V lookup: CDR1 SGDLS, CDR2 YYNGEE. Trimming pared 0 bases from V and 3 bases from J, leaving 13 bases between. The CDR3 runs 15 residues. This CDR3 is CASSVAIGLNYEQYF. CDR3 sequence (DNA): TGTGCCAGCAGCGTAGCTATTGGCCTGAACTACGAGCAGTACTTC.

The table lists this clonotype with many counts. The chain combines TRBV29-1 with TRBJ1-2, with TRBD1 as a possible D gene (6 bases). Germline V gives CDR1 SQVTM, CDR2 ANQGSEA. Trimming took off 4 bases at V and 0 bases at J, with 12 bases between the two ends. The CDR3 length is 14 residues. The CDR3 spells CSVVTDSPNYGYTF. The CDR3, as DNA: TGCAGCGTTGTAACGGACAGCCCTAACTATGGCTACACCTTC.

In this sample, this clonotype turned up many times. The genes are TRBV29-1 and TRBJ2-7; D perhaps matches TRBD1 (6 bases). The CDR3 contains 13 residues. Per the germline V gene, CDR1 is SQVTM and CDR2 is ANQGSEA. V shed 6 bases and J shed 2 bases, with 14 bases lying between them. This CDR3 is CSVAPGTPYEQYF. Here the CDR3 DNA reads TGCAGCGTGGCCCCCGGGACACCCTACGAGCAGTACTTC.

In this sample, this clonotype turned up many times. The rearrangement joins TRBV19 to TRBJ1-3; D gene unclear. The CDR3 is 13 amino acids. Germline V CDR1 and CDR2: LNHDA, SQIVND (reference sequence). The V gene lost 8 bases and the J gene lost 0 bases, with 8 bases spanning the gap. The DNA for the CDR3 is TGTGCCAGTGGGCGATCCTCTGGAAACACCATATATTTT. It translates to CASGRSSGNTIYF.